The clone carrying this T cell receptor (beta chain) was counted ten times or more. Antigen: not known. Via MiXCR, TCRdb re-called the RT-PCR reads, giving one row per CDR3 protein. The sample lists hundreds of thousands of distinct CDR3 sequences; around 15% were seen once. The CDR3 sequence is 15 residues long. J was trimmed by 9 bases and V by 3 bases; bases with no gene match: 8. Germline lookup yields CDR1 LGHNA and CDR2 YSLEER. The sample is drawn from a study of response to subunit inactivated influenza vaccine. Study findings and constraints: New T cells are recruited in small numbers by each seasonal influenza vaccination, according to the authors' suggestion.

The chain links TRBV4-3 to TRBJ1-6; TRBD1 matches at 7 bases. This sequence was found in a man aged 45-65 years who received an inactivated influenza vaccine. The sequenced sample was PBMCs from blood, obtained 14 to 15 days before vaccination. Here the CDR3 DNA reads TGCGCCAGCAGCCAGAACTTACAGGGGATTTCACCCCTCCACTTT. This codes for CASSQNLQGISPLHF.